Presented here are 32 T cell receptor beta chains from one specimen sequenced in a study of control samples from healthy donors and cancer patients. Measured with immunoSEQ multiplex PCR; TCRdb has only the in-frame clones, and not every one. The repertoire has some 70,000 clones, under 85% of them found once; the top ten carry approximately 14%. Sequenced material: blood. The receptors originated from a man between 60 and 75 years old in good health.

This rearrangement joins TRBV5-5 to TRBJ2-1, with 8 nucleotides matching TRBD1. Germline CDR1 SGHKS, CDR2 YYEKEE (reference sequence). The CDR3 covers 15 residues. V shed 2 bases and J 2 bases; nucleotides not matched to a gene: 3. The CDR3 DNA follows: TGTGCCAGCAGCTTAGACAGGGGAACCTACAATGAGCAGTTCTTC. Its protein is CASSLDRGTYNEQFF. The whole variable domain, filled in from reference TRBV5-5 and TRBJ2-1, reads DAGVTQSPTHLIKTRGQQVTLRCSPISGHKSVSWYQQVLGQGPQFIFQYYEKEERGRGNFPDRFSARQFPNYSSELNVNALLLGDSALYLCASSLDRGTYNEQFFGPGTRLTVL.

V gene TRBV7-2 combines with J gene TRBJ1-1; D may be TRBD1 (5 bases). This CDR3 is 13 amino acids long. From germline, CDR1 is SGHTA and CDR2 FQGNSA. V was cut by 2 bases and J by 5 bases, with 9 bases left in between. This CDR3 is CASSLSEGTEAFF. The CDR3 bases are TGTGCCAGCAGCTTATCCGAGGGGACTGAAGCTTTCTTT. The variable domain in full, with the rest retrieved from reference TRBV7-2 and TRBJ1-1, is GAGVSQSPSNKVTEKGKDVELRCDPISGHTALYWYRQSLGQGLEFLIYFQGNSAPDKSGLPSDRFSAERTGGSVSTLTIQRTQQEDSAVYLCASSLSEGTEAFFGQGTRLTVV.

This chain uses TRBV28 with TRBJ2-7; the D gene is possibly TRBD1 (5 bases). The CDR3 extends over 15 amino acids. V was clipped by 5 bases and J by 1 base, with 15 bases between them. The germline CDR1 and CDR2 sequences are MDHEN and SYDVKM. CDR3 DNA sequence: TGTGCCAGCAGTACAGGACCTCCCTTTTCCTACGAGCAGTACTTC. Translating it yields CASSTGPPFSYEQYF.

V gene TRBV7-2 combines with J gene TRBJ2-3; tentative D call: TRBD1 (6 bases). V was pared by 4 bases and J by 5 bases, with 7 bases between. The CDR3 consists of 12 residues. In germline, CDR1 is SGHTA, CDR2 FQGNSA. The CDR3, as DNA: TGTGCCAGCAGCTCGACAGGAGATACGCAGTATTTT. It translates to CASSSTGDTQYF.

V is TRBV28 and J is TRBJ1-1, with TRBD1 matching 11 bases. The ends lost 6 bases at V and 11 bases at J; junction bases unmatched: 11. The CDR3 runs to 14 residues. The V gene's germline CDR1 is MDHEN and CDR2 SYDVKM. CDR3 sequence reads: CASSRTGGGRLAFF. The CDR3 DNA follows: TGTGCCAGCAGCAGGACAGGGGGCGGTAGGTTGGCTTTCTTT. Using reference TRBV28 and TRBJ1-1 for the parts outside the CDR3, the full variable domain is DVKVTQSSRYLVKRTGEKVFLECVQDMDHENMFWYRQDPGLGLRLIYFSYDVKMKEKGDIPEGYSVSREKKERFSLILESASTNQTSMYLCASSRTGGGRLAFFGQGTRLTVV.

This chain uses TRBV9 with TRBJ2-1; D may be TRBD2 (6 bases). The CDR3 covers 17 residues. From germline, CDR1 is SGDLS and CDR2 YYNGEE. Between the trimmed V and J ends, which lost 0 bases and 5 bases, there was a span of 18 bases. This CDR3 is CASSVDLSSGLHNEQFF. CDR3 coding DNA: TGTGCCAGCAGCGTAGATTTGAGTAGCGGTCTCCACAATGAGCAGTTCTTC.

The chain combines TRBV4-1 with TRBJ2-3, with 7 bases that match TRBD2. Germline V gives CDR1 MGHRA, CDR2 YSYEKL. This CDR3 has 13 amino acids. Trimming removed 1 base from V and 9 bases from J; junction bases left unmatched: 4. Here the CDR3 DNA reads TGCGCCAGCAGCCAAGCAAACGGGAGGACGCAGTATTTT. It codes for CASSQANGRTQYF.

This chain connects TRBV7-2 to TRBJ2-2; D uncertain. This CDR3 comprises 13 residues. Trimming cost V 2 bases and J 3 bases, with 4 bases left between them. CDR1 is SGHTA, CDR2 FQGNSA, per germline. CDR3 sequence (DNA): TGTGCCAGCAGCTTACGGGACACCGGGGAGCTGTTTTTT. Protein product: CASSLRDTGELFF.

The chain uses TRBV6-2 or TRBV6-3 and TRBJ2-7; D unclear. Trimming removed 5 bases at V and 3 bases at J, with 5 bases between. Germline values: CDR1 MNHEY, CDR2 SVGEGT. The CDR3 has 11 amino acids. The CDR3, as DNA: TGTGCCAGCAGTAGGAGCTACGAGCAGTACTTC. Translation gives CASSRSYEQYF.

The chain recombines TRBV27 with TRBJ1-5; D gene unclear. Germline values: CDR1 MNHEY, CDR2 SMNVEV (reference sequence). The CDR3 loop spans 14 amino acids. V was cut by 5 bases and J by 2 bases, with 10 bases left in between. The CDR3 region is CASSLRPGNQPQHF. As DNA, the CDR3 is TGTGCCAGCAGTCTTCGCCCGGGCAATCAGCCCCAGCATTTT.

This clone was detected once. The chain combines TRBV19 with TRBJ2-2; tentative D call: TRBD1 (6 bases). Germline V gene lookup returns CDR1 LNHDA and CDR2 SQIVND (reference sequence). CDR3 length: 15 amino acids. V was clipped by 5 bases and J by 1 base, with 11 bases between them. The CDR3 sequence is CASSRQGQNTGELFF. As DNA, the CDR3 is TGTGCCAGTAGTCGTCAGGGGCAGAACACCGGGGAGCTGTTTTTT.

This chain connects TRBV5-5 to TRBJ2-7; TRBD2 aligns across 10 bases. Germline CDR1 is SGHKS and CDR2 is YYEKEE (reference sequence). V lost 0 bases, J lost 5 bases, and 5 bases stayed unmatched. The CDR3 totals 15 residues. The CDR3 reads CASSLAASGSDEQYF. CDR3 bases: TGTGCCAGCAGCTTGGCGGCTAGCGGGAGCGACGAGCAGTACTTC.

The rearrangement links TRBV19 to TRBJ2-7, with TRBD2 identical over 8 bases. Looked up from germline, CDR1 is LNHDA and CDR2 is SQIVND (reference sequence). The CDR3 is made up of 14 amino acids. Trimming took 1 base from V and 5 from J; bases not matched to a gene: 4. The CDR3 loop is CASSIAGGQHEQYF. In DNA, the CDR3 is TGTGCCAGTAGTATAGCGGGAGGGCAACACGAGCAGTACTTC.

V gene TRBV6-2 or TRBV6-3 combines with J gene TRBJ2-2; tentatively, D is TRBD1 (5 bases). Germline lookup yields CDR1 MNHEY and CDR2 SVGEGT. Trimming left V 5 bases short and J 1 base short, with 14 bases between. The CDR3 runs 16 residues. The CDR3 here is CASSLISGMNTGELFF. In nucleotides, the CDR3 is TGTGCCAGCAGTCTCATATCAGGGATGAACACCGGGGAGCTGTTTTTT.

The chain has TRBV9 and TRBJ2-2; possible D gene TRBD2, 5 bases. Per the germline V gene, CDR1 is SGDLS and CDR2 is YYNGEE. V lost 2 bases and J lost 1, with 9 bases in between. This CDR3 region has 15 residues. CDR3 region: CASSVGGLNTGELFF. CDR3 sequence (DNA): TGTGCCAGCAGCGTCGGCGGGTTGAACACCGGGGAGCTGTTTTTT.

This clone was counted a few times. The chain is built from TRBV4-3 and TRBJ2-1; 9 bases match TRBD2. From germline, CDR1 is LGHNA and CDR2 YSLEER. The ends lost 0 bases at V and 4 bases at J; junction bases unmatched: 7. This CDR3 has 17 amino acids. The CDR3 bases are TGCGCCAGCAGCCAAGAGTGGGGGCGGGAGGGGTACAATGAGCAGTTCTTC. Translated, it gives CASSQEWGREGYNEQFF.

This clone has a handful of counts. The rearrangement joins TRBV2 to TRBJ2-4, with D tentatively TRBD1 (5 bases). Looked up from germline, CDR1 is SNHLY and CDR2 is FYNNEI. V lost 6 bases and J 5 bases, leaving 14 bases between the germline ends. The CDR3 covers 14 residues. This CDR3 reads CASRSGWTENIQYF. The DNA of the CDR3 is TGTGCCAGCAGATCAGGGTGGACGGAAAACATTCAGTACTTC.

V is TRBV7-9 and J is TRBJ2-2; TRBD1 aligns across 9 bases. The CDR3 contains 17 residues. V shed 1 base, J shed 4 bases, and the junction held 7 bases outside the gene matches. Germline CDR1 SEHNR, CDR2 FQNEAQ (reference sequence). CDR3 sequence reads: CASSLDRTGATTGELFF. CDR3 DNA sequence: TGTGCCAGCAGCTTAGATAGGACAGGGGCGACCACCGGGGAGCTGTTTTTT.

The chain carries TRBV28 and TRBJ1-2; TRBD1 agrees at 12 bases. This CDR3 contains 15 residues. V trimming: 5 bases; J trimming: 7 bases; junction bases outside the gene matches: 8. Germline V gene sequence: CDR1 MDHEN, CDR2 SYDVKM. CDR3: CASSPGTGGIFGYTF. The CDR3 coding sequence is TGTGCCAGCAGTCCCGGGACAGGGGGCATATTTGGCTACACCTTC.

The chain employs TRBV7-9 and TRBJ2-3; TRBD2 aligns across 8 bases. Trimming took 5 bases from V and 3 from J; bases not matched to a gene: 10. CDR3 length: 16 residues. CDR1 is SEHNR, CDR2 FQNEAQ, per germline (reference sequence). The CDR3 protein is CASSHLSGSFTDTQYF. For the CDR3, the DNA is TGTGCCAGCAGCCACTTAAGCGGGAGTTTTACAGATACGCAGTATTTT. Based on the CDR3 plus reference TRBV7-9 and TRBJ2-3, the full variable domain is DTGVSQNPRHKITKRGQNVTFRCDPISEHNRLYWYRQTLGQGPEFLTYFQNEAQLEKSRLLSDRFSAERPKGSFSTLEIQRTEQGDSAMYLCASSHLSGSFTDTQYFGPGTRLTVL.

This clone was counted a few times. The chain is built from TRBV19 and TRBJ2-2, with D uncertain. V lost 6 bases and J lost 1, with 15 bases in between. Germline CDR1 reads LNHDA; CDR2 reads SQIVND (reference sequence). The CDR3 runs 16 residues. In DNA, the CDR3 is TGTGCCAGTAGCCCAACCCCCTATGGGAACACCGGGGAGCTGTTTTTT. Amino acid sequence: CASSPTPYGNTGELFF. The full variable domain, rest sourced from reference TRBV19 and TRBJ2-2, is DGGITQSPKYLFRKEGQNVTLSCEQNLNHDAMYWYRQDPGQGLRLIYYSQIVNDFQKGDIAEGYSVSREKKESFPLTVTSAQKNPTAFYLCASSPTPYGNTGELFFGEGSRLTVL.

About this clone: This CDR3 is also generated by other DNA sequences in the sample. The CDR3 here is CASSEQSGAQGGYTF. DNA of the CDR3: TGTGCCAGCAGTGAACAGTCGGGGGCGCAGGGCGGCTACACCTTC. This chain joins TRBV2 and TRBJ1-2, with D perhaps matching TRBD1 (6 bases). V was pared by 2 bases and J by 8 bases, with 18 bases between. Germline CDR1 and CDR2: SNHLY and FYNNEI. The CDR3 has 15 residues.

The gene calls are TRBV29-1 and TRBJ1-2; D might be TRBD1 (6 bases). The V gene's germline CDR1 is SQVTM and CDR2 ANQGSEA. The V and J ends lost 3 bases and 5 bases respectively, with 19 bases between them. CDR3 size: 15 residues. The CDR3 here is CSVDPSYDRNYGYTF. CDR3 DNA: TGCAGCGTTGACCCCTCTTATGACAGGAATTATGGCTACACCTTC.

The chain recombines TRBV6-5 with TRBJ2-1; TRBD1 aligns across 7 bases. CDR3 length: 15 residues. Germline V gene sequence: CDR1 MNHEY, CDR2 SVGAGI. Trimming at V came to 6 bases and at J to 0 bases, leaving 5 bases not matched to a gene. The CDR3 sequence: CASRDRKSSYNEQFF. The CDR3 DNA sequence: TGTGCCAGCAGGGACAGGAAGAGCTCCTACAATGAGCAGTTCTTC.

This chain connects TRBV10-3 to TRBJ1-1; 8 bases align to TRBD1. The CDR3 contains 13 residues. The germline gives CDR1 ENHRY, CDR2 SYGVKD. J gave up 6 bases and V 5 bases, and 5 bases lay outside the gene matches. The CDR3 region has the DNA TGTGCCATCAGTCGACAGGGGCTCGCTGAAGCTTTCTTT. The encoded protein is CAISRQGLAEAFF.

The chain is built from TRBV19 and TRBJ1-2; TRBD1 aligns across 7 bases. The germline V gene has CDR1 LNHDA and CDR2 SQIVND (reference sequence). V was pared by 6 bases and J by 6 bases, with 7 bases of the junction left unmatched. The CDR3 extends over 13 amino acids. The CDR3 reads CASSPFRGHGYTF. The CDR3, as DNA: TGTGCCAGTAGCCCCTTTAGGGGGCATGGCTACACCTTC.

This clone was recorded a few times. The chain combines TRBV24-1 with TRBJ2-5, with D tentatively TRBD1 (5 bases). Germline V gene data show CDR1 as KGHDR and CDR2 as SFDVKD. The CDR3 has 14 amino acids. V lost 2 bases to trimming and J lost 1 base, with 7 bases between them. This CDR3 is CATSDYDSQETQYF. The DNA for the CDR3 is TGTGCCACCAGTGATTATGACAGCCAAGAGACCCAGTACTTC.

The V call is TRBV6-4, the J call TRBJ1-2; D not resolved. Germline CDR1 MRHNA, CDR2 SNTAGT. The CDR3 runs 14 residues. V was trimmed by 4 bases and J by 4 bases, leaving 13 bases between them. The CDR3 nucleotides read TGTGCCAGCAGTGTGACGGGAGACGGCTATGGCTACACCTTC. This encodes CASSVTGDGYGYTF.

This clone has only one observation. This chain connects TRBV12-3 or TRBV12-4 to TRBJ1-1, with D perhaps TRBD1 (6 bases). Trimming removed 7 bases at V and 3 bases at J, with 12 bases between. The CDR3 runs 13 residues. CDR3 residues: CASTLQGHTEAFF. CDR3 nucleotide sequence: TGTGCCAGCACCCTACAGGGACACACTGAAGCTTTCTTT.

This clone was seen a few times. This chain joins TRBV2 and TRBJ2-7, with D perhaps TRBD2 (6 bases). Trimming removed 2 bases from V and 7 bases from J, with 12 bases in between. The CDR3 is 13 amino acids. The germline gives CDR1 SNHLY, CDR2 FYNNEI. This CDR3 reads CASSERLAREQYF. In DNA form, the CDR3 reads TGTGCCAGCAGTGAACGGCTAGCGAGGGAGCAGTACTTC. The variable domain in full, with the rest retrieved from reference TRBV2 and TRBJ2-7, is EPEVTQTPSHQVTQMGQEVILRCVPISNHLYFYWYRQILGQKVEFLVSFYNNEISEKSEIFDDQFSVERPDGSNFTLKIRSTKLEDSAMYFCASSERLAREQYFGPGTRLTVT.

CDR3 amino acids: CAIRSSVNTGELFF. DNA for the CDR3: TGTGCCATCAGGTCTAGCGTGAACACCGGGGAGCTGTTTTTT. The V call is TRBV10-3, the J call TRBJ2-2, with D possibly being TRBD2 (6 bases). The CDR3 sequence is 14 residues long. The germline V gene has CDR1 ENHRY and CDR2 SYGVKD. V gave up 6 bases and J gave up 1 base, with 9 bases separating them.

This clone was found a few times. V gene TRBV6-2 or TRBV6-3 combines with J gene TRBJ2-1; 8 bases agree with TRBD2. Germline CDR1 MNHEY, CDR2 SVGEGT. The trim removed 4 bases at V and 3 bases at J, leaving 14 bases unmatched. This CDR3 comprises 18 residues. Here the CDR3 DNA reads TGTGCCAGCAGTTCTTTGATTCCTAGCGGGCGGGGCTACAATGAGCAGTTCTTC. It is translated as CASSSLIPSGRGYNEQFF.